Each of the 8 T cell receptor beta chains below was sequenced from the same sample in a study of blood T cell repertoires in COVID-19. Generated by immunoSEQ multiplex PCR, the TCRdb table keeps only in-frame clones and is missing some. Of under 110,000 clones listed, about 70% are singletons. Source material: peripheral blood. The receptors derive from a human donor with acute or convalescent COVID-19. The donor label of this sample is uncertain.

The chain has TRBV7-2 and TRBJ2-7; 13 bases agree with TRBD2. This CDR3 is 15 amino acids long. The V segment lost 2 bases and the J segment 3 bases; nucleotides outside the gene matches: 1. The V gene's germline CDR1 is SGHTA and CDR2 FQGNSA. The CDR3 protein is CASSLTSGGGYEQYF. CDR3 DNA sequence: TGTGCCAGCAGCTTAACTAGCGGGGGGGGCTACGAGCAGTACTTC.

The chain is built from TRBV7-6 and TRBJ2-2; D perhaps matches TRBD2 (5 bases). This CDR3 region has 15 residues. V gave up 7 bases and J gave up 6 bases, with 18 bases separating them. The germline V gene encodes CDR1 SGHVS and CDR2 FNYEAQ. The CDR3 protein is CASTVGGQRPGELFF. CDR3 DNA sequence: TGTGCCAGCACCGTCGGCGGGCAACGTCCCGGGGAGCTGTTTTTT.

CDR3 sequence: CASSNTGGEIYNEQFF. CDR3 sequence (DNA): TGCGCCAGCAGTAACACAGGGGGCGAGATCTACAATGAGCAGTTCTTC. The chain has TRBV10-2 and TRBJ2-1; 9 bases agree with TRBD1. The CDR3 contains 16 residues. Germline CDR1 reads WSHSY; CDR2 reads SAAADI. Trimming cost V 5 bases and J 3 bases; bases outside gene matches: 8.

The chain is built from TRBV9 and TRBJ1-6; the D is unclear. The CDR3 consists of 15 residues. Trimming shortened V by 2 bases and J by 7 bases, and 13 bases separated the two germline ends. Germline-derived CDR1 and CDR2 are SGDLS and YYNGEE. The CDR3 nucleotides are TGTGCCAGCAGCGTGGAGGGCAGGTTGAATTCACCCCTCCACTTT. It codes for CASSVEGRLNSPLHF.

The chain joins TRBV2 to TRBJ1-2, with 7 bases aligning to TRBD1. The CDR3 contains 14 residues. Germline assignment: CDR1 SNHLY and CDR2 FYNNEI. The ends lost 2 bases at V and 5 bases at J; junction bases unmatched: 5. For the CDR3, the DNA is TGTGCCAGCAGTGAAAACAGGGGAGTGTATGGCTACACCTTC. Its protein is CASSENRGVYGYTF.

This chain links TRBV24-1 with TRBJ2-3, with D perhaps TRBD2 (6 bases). Trimming took 3 bases from V and 5 from J, leaving 14 bases between them. CDR3 length equals 15 residues. Germline loops: CDR1 KGHDR, CDR2 SFDVKD. The chain's CDR3 is CATSDPRLGRDTQYF. The CDR3 DNA is TGTGCCACCAGTGATCCCAGGCTCGGGAGAGATACGCAGTATTTT.

This clone was observed once. The chain carries TRBV6-6 and TRBJ2-7; maybe TRBD2 (5 bases). V lost 6 bases, J lost 2 bases, and 11 bases lay in between. The CDR3 is 13 residues long. Germline V gene lookup returns CDR1 MNHNY and CDR2 SVGAGI (reference sequence). In DNA, the CDR3 is TGTGCCAGCAGCCCTCAGAGGGCCTACGAGCAGTACTTC. This translates into CASSPQRAYEQYF.

This clone was observed once. V usage is TRBV6-1 and J usage is TRBJ2-7; TRBD2 agrees at 9 bases. With V trimmed by 2 bases and J by 1 base, 3 bases remained unmatched. This CDR3 is 15 amino acids long. Germline V lookup: CDR1 MNHNS, CDR2 SASEGT. The CDR3 region has the DNA TGTGCCAGCAGTGAATTTGCGGGGGGGTCCTACGAGCAGTACTTC. As protein: CASSEFAGGSYEQYF.